This T cell receptor (beta chain) was captured by sequencing in a study of PD-L1 blockade in urothelial cancer. Study background: In the patient group, about 90% of the roughly 29 were males with bladder-origin urothelial cancer.

TCRdb keeps only in-frame clones here, not all; method: immunoSEQ multiplex PCR. The repertoire holds fewer than 45,000 clones, roughly 82% seen once, with 6% to 7% in the top ten. Regarding time point: pretreatment peripheral blood. Trimming removed 2 bases from V and 6 bases from J; junction bases left unmatched: 5. Germline assignment: CDR1 SGHKS and CDR2 YYEKEE (reference sequence). The length of the CDR3 is 15 residues. This specimen was PBMCs, taken around atezolizumab (anti-PD-L1) treatment. This TCR derives from a man aged 55 to 70 with urothelial cancer. The gene calls are TRBV5-5 and TRBJ1-6; 7 bases fit TRBD1. The CDR3 DNA reads TGTGCCAGCAGCTTTAACCGGGACAGTAATTCACCCCTCCACTTT. Translated, it gives CASSFNRDSNSPLHF.